This T cell receptor (beta chain) was found in a study of radiation and T cells in renal cell carcinoma. The CDR3 runs 13 residues. The V end was cut by 2 bases, the J end by 7 bases, with 12 bases between. Germline-derived CDR1 and CDR2 are SNHLY and FYNNEI. Sample time point: blood 4 weeks post-SBRT, at nephrectomy. Specified treatment: 15 Gy SBRT to primary tumor, nephrectomy 4 weeks later. Blood was sampled at baseline, 2 weeks and 4 weeks after SBRT. This renal cell carcinoma was of the clear cell type. Study-wide findings and caveats: Without pretreatment biopsies, baseline tumor clonotype presence was undetermined. From baseline, blood top tumor clonotypes peaked at 2 weeks post-radiation.

Data came from immunoSEQ multiplex PCR; TCRdb stores just in-frame clones and leaves some out. Of about 140,000 clones in the sample, 65% to 90% were seen once. On this clone: Its antigen remains unknown.

Sequenced here: blood, sampled from a patient whose treatment included radiotherapy and nephrectomy. This receptor was obtained from a woman between 50 and 59 years old with renal cell carcinoma. This chain joins TRBV2 and TRBJ2-7; unclear D gene. The CDR3 DNA reads as TGTGCCAGCAGTGAACTCATCGCGGAAGAGCAGTACTTC. This sequence encodes CASSELIAEEQYF. Based on the CDR3 plus reference TRBV2 and TRBJ2-7, the full variable domain is EPEVTQTPSHQVTQMGQEVILRCVPISNHLYFYWYRQILGQKVEFLVSFYNNEISEKSEIFDDQFSVERPDGSNFTLKIRSTKLEDSAMYFCASSELIAEEQYFGPGTRLTVT.